This T cell receptor (beta chain) is drawn from a study of blood T cell repertoires in COVID-19. Study overall: The origin of the acute and convalescent COVID-19 samples was the United States, Italy and Spain. Sources were T cells, B-cell-depleted T cells, or PBMCs; the material itself was cDNA or gDNA.

Produced via immunoSEQ multiplex PCR; TCRdb's table is partial and in-frame only. The sample has about 140,000 clones; about 87% are singletons. Only one count was recorded for this clone. The CDR3 is 14 amino acids. V dropped 0 bases and J dropped 2 bases, with 9 bases sitting between them. Germline CDR1 SGHRS, CDR2 YFSETQ. Sequencing input: peripheral blood. The rearrangement links TRBV5-1 to TRBJ2-7; weak D call: TRBD1 (5 bases). This TCR came from a human donor in a cohort sampled during active COVID-19. Here the CDR3 reads CASSLDRIAYEQYF. The CDR3 nucleotides read TGCGCCAGCAGCTTGGACAGGATCGCCTACGAGCAGTACTTC.